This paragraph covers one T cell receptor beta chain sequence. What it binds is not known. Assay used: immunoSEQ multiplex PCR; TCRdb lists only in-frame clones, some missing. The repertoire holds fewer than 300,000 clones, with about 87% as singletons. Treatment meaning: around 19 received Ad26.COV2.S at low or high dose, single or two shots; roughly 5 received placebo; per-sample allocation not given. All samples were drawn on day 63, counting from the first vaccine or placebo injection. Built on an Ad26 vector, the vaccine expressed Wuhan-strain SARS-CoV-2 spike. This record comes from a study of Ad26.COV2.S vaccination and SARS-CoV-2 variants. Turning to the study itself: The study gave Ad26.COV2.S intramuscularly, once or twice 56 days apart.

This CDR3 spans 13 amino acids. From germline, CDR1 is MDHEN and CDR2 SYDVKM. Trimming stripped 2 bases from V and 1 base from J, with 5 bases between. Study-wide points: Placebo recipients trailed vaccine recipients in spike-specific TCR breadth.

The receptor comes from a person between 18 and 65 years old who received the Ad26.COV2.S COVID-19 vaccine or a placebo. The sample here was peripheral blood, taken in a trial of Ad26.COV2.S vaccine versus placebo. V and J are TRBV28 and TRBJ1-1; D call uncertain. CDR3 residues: CASSLTANTEAFF. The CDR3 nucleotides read TGTGCCAGCAGTTTAACCGCGAACACTGAAGCTTTCTTT.